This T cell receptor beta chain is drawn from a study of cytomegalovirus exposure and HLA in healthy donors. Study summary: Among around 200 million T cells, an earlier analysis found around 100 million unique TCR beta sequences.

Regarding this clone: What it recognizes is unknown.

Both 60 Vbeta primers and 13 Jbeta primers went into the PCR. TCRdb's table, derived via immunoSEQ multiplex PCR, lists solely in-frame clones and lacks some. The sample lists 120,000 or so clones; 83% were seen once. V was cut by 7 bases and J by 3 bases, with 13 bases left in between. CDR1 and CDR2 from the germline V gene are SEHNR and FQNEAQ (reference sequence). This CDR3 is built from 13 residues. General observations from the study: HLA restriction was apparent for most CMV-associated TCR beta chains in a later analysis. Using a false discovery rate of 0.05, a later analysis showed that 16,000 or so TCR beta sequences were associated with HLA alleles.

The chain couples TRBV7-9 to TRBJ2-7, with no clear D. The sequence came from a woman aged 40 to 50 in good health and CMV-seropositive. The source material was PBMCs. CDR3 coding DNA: TGTGCCAGCAACGCAGGATCAGGCTACGAGCAGTACTTC. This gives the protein CASNAGSGYEQYF.